This is a list of T cell receptor beta chains from one sample in a study of identifying expanded T cells in peripheral blood. Assay used: immunoSEQ multiplex PCR; TCRdb lists only in-frame clones, some missing. The repertoire includes under 85,000 clones, about 83% of them detected once, and roughly a fifth sits in the top ten. The specimen sequenced was blood. The receptors stem from a person between 18 and 75 years old in good health. The CDR3 runs from the conserved cysteine through the conserved F or W.

J	V	CDR3
TRBJ2-1	TRBV5-1	CASTLGLSYNEQFF
TRBJ1-1	TRBV6-1	CASSEAWENTEAFF
TRBJ2-2	TRBV7-3	CASSRGLAGTNGELFF
TRBJ2-1	TRBV27	CASSAGPYNEQFF
TRBJ2-2	TRBV11-2	CASRPVGDTGELFF
TRBJ2-3	TRBV7-8	CASSRSGPRGTDTQYF
TRBJ2-7	TRBV9	CASSLKAGVSYEQYF
TRBJ2-3	TRBV6-4	CASSWWADTQYF
TRBJ2-5	TRBV19	CASSIPGLAGQETQYF
TRBJ1-1	TRBV28	CASRNQGRFTEAFF
TRBJ1-5	TRBV5-4	CASSPGQGDQPQHF